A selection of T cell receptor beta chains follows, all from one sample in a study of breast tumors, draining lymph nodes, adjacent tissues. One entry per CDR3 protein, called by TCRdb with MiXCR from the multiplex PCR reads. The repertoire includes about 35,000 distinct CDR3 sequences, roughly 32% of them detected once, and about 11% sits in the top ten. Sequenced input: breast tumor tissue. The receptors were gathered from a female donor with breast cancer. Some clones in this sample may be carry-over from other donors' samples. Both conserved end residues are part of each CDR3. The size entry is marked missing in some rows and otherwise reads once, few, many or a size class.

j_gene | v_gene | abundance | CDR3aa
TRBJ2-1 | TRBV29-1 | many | CSVPQESSYNEQFF
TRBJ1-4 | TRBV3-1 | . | CACSQVGREKLFF
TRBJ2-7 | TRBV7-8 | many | CASSLDAQQYF
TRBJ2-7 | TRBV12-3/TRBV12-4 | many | CASSFLAGSPSYEQYF
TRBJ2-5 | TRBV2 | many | CASRGTSVETQYF
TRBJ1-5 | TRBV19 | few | CASSIIQGTGQPQHF
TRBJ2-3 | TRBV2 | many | CASSVGSTSTDTQYF
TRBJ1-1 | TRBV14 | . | CASSQIRGVTEAFF
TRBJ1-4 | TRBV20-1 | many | CSARGAAGQGDATNEKLFF
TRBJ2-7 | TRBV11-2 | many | CASSLEGRDLYEQYF
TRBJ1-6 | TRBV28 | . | CASSQQGSSYNSPLHF
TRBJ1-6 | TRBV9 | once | CASSGSSWNSPLHF
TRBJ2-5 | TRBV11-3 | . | CASILNRYPKLETQYF
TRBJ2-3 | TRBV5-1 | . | CASTRTGGTDTQYF
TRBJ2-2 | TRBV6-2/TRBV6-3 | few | CASSFDRATGELFF
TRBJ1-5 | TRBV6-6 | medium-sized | CASSYDRSNQPQHF
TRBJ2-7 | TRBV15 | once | CATSSRTGGYEQYF
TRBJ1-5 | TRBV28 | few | CASSFPAGHQPQHF